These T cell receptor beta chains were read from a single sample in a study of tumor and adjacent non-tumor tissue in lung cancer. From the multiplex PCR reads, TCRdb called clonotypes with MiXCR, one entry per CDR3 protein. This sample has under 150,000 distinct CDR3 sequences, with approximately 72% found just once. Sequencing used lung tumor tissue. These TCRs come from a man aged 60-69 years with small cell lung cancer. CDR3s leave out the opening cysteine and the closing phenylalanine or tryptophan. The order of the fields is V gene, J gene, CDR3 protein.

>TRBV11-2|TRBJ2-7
ASRGTGLSYEQY
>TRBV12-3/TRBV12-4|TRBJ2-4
ASSPSGTLAKNIQY
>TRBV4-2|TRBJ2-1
ASSLETGYNDKF
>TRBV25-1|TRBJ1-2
ASSEAGPKTNYGYT
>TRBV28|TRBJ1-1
ASSPRTGGNTEAF
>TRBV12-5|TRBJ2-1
ASANPPSGKNEQF
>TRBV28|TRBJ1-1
ASSFDRVTEAF
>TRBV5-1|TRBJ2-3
ASSLEGTAFSTNTQY
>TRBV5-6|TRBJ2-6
ASSPDTGANVLT
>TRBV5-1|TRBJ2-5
ASSLAATHQETQY
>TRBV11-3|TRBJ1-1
ASSPSMYGAHAEDF
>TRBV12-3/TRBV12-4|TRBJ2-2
ASSFRTGDTGELF
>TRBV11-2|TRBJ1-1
ASSSKQGPRINTEAI
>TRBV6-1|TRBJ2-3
ATNDRGPTDTQY
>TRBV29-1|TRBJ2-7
SAQQAREQC
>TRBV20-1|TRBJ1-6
SASHRNNSPLH
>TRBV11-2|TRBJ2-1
ASSLDSRLDGQF
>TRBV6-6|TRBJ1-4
ASSSPRGVNEKLF
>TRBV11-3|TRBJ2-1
PSSLISLNEQF
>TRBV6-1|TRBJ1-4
ASNASRGDNEKLF
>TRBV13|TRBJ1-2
ASSLRGIKVYDYT
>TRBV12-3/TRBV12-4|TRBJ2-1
VSSLIENEQF
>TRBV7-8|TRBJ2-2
ASSPGRMVNTGELF
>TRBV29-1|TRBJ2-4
SVEGKLGSSLDIQY
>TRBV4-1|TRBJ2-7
ASRQEGREQY
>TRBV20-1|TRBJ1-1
SARGEYRGLNTEAF
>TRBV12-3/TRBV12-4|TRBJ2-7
ASSLDLDRTFSRGTEQY
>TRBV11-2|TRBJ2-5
ASSLVWGRDTQH